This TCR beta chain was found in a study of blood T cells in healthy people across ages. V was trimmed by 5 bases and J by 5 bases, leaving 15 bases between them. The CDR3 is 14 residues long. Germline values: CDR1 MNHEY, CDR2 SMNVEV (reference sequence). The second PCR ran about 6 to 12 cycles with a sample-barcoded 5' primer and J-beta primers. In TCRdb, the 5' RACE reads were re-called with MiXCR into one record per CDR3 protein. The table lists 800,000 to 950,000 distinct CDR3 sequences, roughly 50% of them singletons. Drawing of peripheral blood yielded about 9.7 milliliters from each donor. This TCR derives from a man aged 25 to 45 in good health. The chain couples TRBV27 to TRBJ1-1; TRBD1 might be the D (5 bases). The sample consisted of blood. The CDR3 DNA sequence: TGTGCCAGCAGTCTCCGGGGGAAGGGAACTGAAGCTTTCTTT. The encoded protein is CASSLRGKGTEAFF.